This passage covers 21 T cell receptor beta chains from one sample sequenced in a study of spatial heterogeneity in lung cancer. Time point noted: blood at routine non-recurrence follow-up after resection. Material for sequencing was whole RNA from tumor, nontumor lung or frozen PBMC, left unsorted. TCRdb called the 5' RACE reads again in MiXCR, with one record for every CDR3 protein. The sample carries under 150,000 distinct CDR3 sequences, 9% to 15% recorded once. The specimen was PBMCs, collected at follow-up. The origin of the receptors is a male donor with early-stage non-small cell lung cancer.

The CDR3 nucleotides read TGTGCCAGCTCACCCGCACAGGGGTCTACTGAAGCTTTCTTT. Translating it yields CASSPAQGSTEAFF. V and J are TRBV18 and TRBJ1-1, with 7 bases matching TRBD1. The germline CDR1 and CDR2 sequences are KGHSH and LQKENI. The junction had 6 bases not matched to a gene; V was cut back by 3 bases and J by 5 bases. This CDR3 has 14 amino acids.

The sample holds a few counts of this clonotype. The rearrangement uses TRBV5-5 and TRBJ1-3; no clear D gene. Germline V gene data show CDR1 as SGHKS and CDR2 as YYEKEE (reference sequence). The ends were cut back, 6 bases at V and 4 bases at J, with 14 bases in the middle. The CDR3 sequence is 14 residues long. CDR3 nucleotides: TGTGCCAGCACGACCGGTGCGGGGGGAAACACCATATATTTT. It is translated as CASTTGAGGNTIYF. Complete variable domain (other parts from reference TRBV5-5 and TRBJ1-3): DAGVTQSPTHLIKTRGQQVTLRCSPISGHKSVSWYQQVLGQGPQFIFQYYEKEERGRGNFPDRFSARQFPNYSSELNVNALLLGDSALYLCASTTGAGGNTIYFGEGSWLTVV.

This clonotype was picked up many times. The genes are TRBV7-2 and TRBJ2-4; unclear D gene. The CDR3 runs 15 residues. Germline CDR1 is SGHTA and CDR2 is FQGNSA. The V end was cut by 5 bases, the J end by 2 bases, with 13 bases between. The CDR3 bases are TGTGCCAGCAGCACCCCCGGGTTGTCCAAAAACATTCAGTACTTC. Amino acid sequence: CASSTPGLSKNIQYF.

This clonotype was counted only a few times. This sequence joins TRBV7-9 and TRBJ2-3; 10 bases align to TRBD2. There are 16 residues in the CDR3. Germline assignment: CDR1 SEHNR and CDR2 FQNEAQ (reference sequence). V lost 2 bases, J lost 3 bases, and 5 bases stayed unmatched. CDR3 nucleotide sequence: TGTGCCAGCAGCTTACTCGCTAGCGGGGGAACAGATACGCAGTATTTT. Translating gives CASSLLASGGTDTQYF. Drawing the rest from reference TRBV7-9 and TRBJ2-3, the complete variable domain is DTGVSQNPRHKITKRGQNVTFRCDPISEHNRLYWYRQTLGQGPEFLTYFQNEAQLEKSRLLSDRFSAERPKGSFSTLEIQRTEQGDSAMYLCASSLLASGGTDTQYFGPGTRLTVL.

There are a few counts of this clonotype. The rearrangement joins TRBV11-2 to TRBJ1-2; no clear D gene. This CDR3 has 14 amino acids. Germline V gene sequence: CDR1 SGHAT, CDR2 FQNNGV. The ends were cut back, 4 bases at V and 2 bases at J, with 11 bases in the middle. CDR3 bases: TGTGCCAGCAGCTCCCTTGACGGGAACTATGGCTACACCTTC. Protein product: CASSSLDGNYGYTF. Supplemented by reference TRBV11-2 and TRBJ1-2, the full variable domain reads EAGVAQSPRYKIIEKRQSVAFWCNPISGHATLYWYQQILGQGPKLLIQFQNNGVVDDSQLPKDRFSAERLKGVDSTLKIQPAKLEDSAVYLCASSSLDGNYGYTFGSGTRLTVV.

This clonotype was counted at least ten times. The chain couples TRBV6-1 to TRBJ1-5; D uncertain. The CDR3 has 14 residues. V was shortened by 5 bases and J by 0 bases, with 8 bases between the two germline ends. Germline loops: CDR1 MNHNS, CDR2 SASEGT. The CDR3 DNA sequence: TGTGCCAGCAGTCCCACTCATAGCAATCAGCCCCAGCATTTT. The encoded protein is CASSPTHSNQPQHF.

This clonotype showed up many times. CDR3 protein: CAVKSSGANVLTF. CDR3 nucleotides: TGTGCCGTTAAGAGCTCTGGGGCCAACGTCCTGACTTTC. The chain uses TRBV28 and TRBJ2-6; D is uncertain. The CDR3 is 13 amino acids. Germline V gene data show CDR1 as MDHEN and CDR2 as SYDVKM. Trimming cost V 11 bases and J 0 bases, with 8 bases left between them.

This clonotype has only a few counts. The rearrangement uses TRBV3-1 and TRBJ1-6; a possible D gene is TRBD1 (6 bases). Germline CDR1 is LGHDT and CDR2 is YNNKEL (reference sequence). Trimming left V 2 bases short and J 9 bases short, with 14 bases between. The CDR3 is 15 residues long. This chain's CDR3 is CASSQLQGGGSPLHF. The CDR3 coding sequence is TGTGCCAGCAGCCAATTACAGGGAGGGGGTTCACCCCTCCACTTT.

V and J are TRBV20-1 and TRBJ2-3; 8 nucleotides match TRBD2. Germline values: CDR1 DFQATT, CDR2 SNEGSKA (reference sequence). This CDR3 comprises 17 residues. Trimming at V came to 0 bases and at J to 2 bases, leaving 10 bases not matched to a gene. The CDR3 sequence is CSARETSAGTYTDTQYF. In DNA form, the CDR3 reads TGCAGTGCTAGAGAGACTAGCGCCGGGACATACACAGATACGCAGTATTTT.

This clonotype was seen a handful of times. This sequence joins TRBV28 and TRBJ2-2; D uncertain. Trimming left V 6 bases short and J 0 bases short, with 8 bases between. This CDR3 is 14 amino acids long. CDR1 and CDR2 (germline): MDHEN, SYDVKM. The CDR3 spells CASSPGSNTGELFF. CDR3 sequence (DNA): TGTGCCAGCAGCCCCGGATCGAACACCGGGGAGCTGTTTTTT. Combining the CDR3 with reference TRBV28 and TRBJ2-2 gives the whole variable domain DVKVTQSSRYLVKRTGEKVFLECVQDMDHENMFWYRQDPGLGLRLIYFSYDVKMKEKGDIPEGYSVSREKKERFSLILESASTNQTSMYLCASSPGSNTGELFFGEGSRLTVL.

This clonotype was seen a handful of times. V usage is TRBV28 and J usage is TRBJ2-3; weak D call: TRBD2 (5 bases). This CDR3 has 15 amino acids. Trimming stripped 4 bases from V and 1 base from J, with 12 bases between. Germline lookup yields CDR1 MDHEN and CDR2 SYDVKM. The CDR3 DNA is TGTGCCAGCAGTTCACCCGGAGCGGGCACAGATACGCAGTATTTT. This translates into CASSSPGAGTDTQYF. The whole variable domain, filled in from reference TRBV28 and TRBJ2-3, reads DVKVTQSSRYLVKRTGEKVFLECVQDMDHENMFWYRQDPGLGLRLIYFSYDVKMKEKGDIPEGYSVSREKKERFSLILESASTNQTSMYLCASSSPGAGTDTQYFGPGTRLTVL.

This clonotype turned up a few times. The V and J genes are TRBV20-1 and TRBJ1-5; no reliable D call. The CDR3 sequence is 15 residues long. The germline V and J ends were trimmed by 5 bases and 2 bases, with 16 bases remaining between them. Per the germline V gene, CDR1 is DFQATT and CDR2 is SNEGSKA (reference sequence). Here the CDR3 DNA reads TGCAGTGCTCTGGGCCCCAGAGGAGGCAATCAGCCCCAGCATTTT. This encodes CSALGPRGGNQPQHF.

A few counts support this clonotype. Without the conserved terminal phenylalanine or tryptophan, this CDR3 likely stems from a read error. No DNA is shown, since the ends of the CDR3 on it are uncertain; the CDR3 is the one TCRdb lists. The V gene is TRBV7-2, the J gene TRBJ2-6. CDR1 and CDR2 from the germline V gene are SGHTA and FQGNSA. The CDR3 spans 14 residues, counting both ends. CDR3 in amino acids: CASSLAGPGANVLS.

This clonotype was counted many times. V is TRBV20-1 and J is TRBJ2-4; 10 bases align to TRBD2. The CDR3 contains 13 residues. J was trimmed by 9 bases and V by 3 bases; bases with no gene match: 5. The germline V gene has CDR1 DFQATT and CDR2 SNEGSKA (reference sequence). The CDR3 bases are TGCAGTGCTAGCCCAGCGGGGGGGAGCATTCAGTACTTC. Protein product: CSASPAGGSIQYF.

This clonotype was recorded many times. The V gene is TRBV4-3, the J gene TRBJ2-5; 9 bases are a match to TRBD1. J lost 7 bases, V lost 0 bases, and 6 bases had no gene match. The CDR3 covers 15 residues. CDR1 and CDR2 from the germline V gene are LGHNA and YSLEER. Here the CDR3 DNA reads TGCGCCAGCAGCCAAGAAGGGACAGGGATGGTGACCCAGTACTTC. Protein sequence: CASSQEGTGMVTQYF.

This clonotype was detected a few times. V is TRBV30 and J is TRBJ1-2; no definite D call. Per germline, CDR1 GTSNPN and CDR2 SVGIG (reference sequence). This CDR3 has 14 amino acids. Trimming removed 3 bases at V and 2 bases at J, with 13 bases between. This chain's CDR3 is CAWSSFPRNYGYTF. CDR3 nucleotides: TGTGCCTGGAGCTCATTCCCACGAAACTATGGCTACACCTTC.

This clonotype turned up a few times. The CDR3 nucleotides read TGTGCCAGTAGTATAGCACAGGATATGGTTAGCGGTGAGCAGTTCTTC. This codes for CASSIAQDMVSGEQFF. This rearrangement joins TRBV19 to TRBJ2-1, with D maybe TRBD2 (6 bases). Trimming cost V 1 base and J 9 bases, with 19 bases left between them. CDR1 LNHDA and CDR2 SQIVND come from the germline V gene (reference sequence). The CDR3 consists of 16 residues.

This clonotype was recorded many times. The chain couples TRBV29-1 to TRBJ2-7; 8 bases align to TRBD2. J gave up 1 base and V 7 bases, and 0 bases lay outside the gene matches. The length of the CDR3 is 11 residues. The germline V gene has CDR1 SQVTM and CDR2 ANQGSEA. The CDR3 DNA reads as TGCAGCGCGGGGGGGTCCTACGAGCAGTACTTC. Its translation: CSAGGSYEQYF.

This clonotype was counted many times. The rearrangement links TRBV28 to TRBJ1-6; D is undetermined. CDR3 size: 15 residues. V was pared by 6 bases and J by 10 bases, with 19 bases between. In germline, CDR1 is MDHEN, CDR2 SYDVKM. CDR3 DNA: TGTGCCAGCAGCCTCGGGTTCCCGGACCGATCACCCCTCCACTTT. It encodes CASSLGFPDRSPLHF.

The rearrangement links TRBV10-3 to TRBJ2-7, with TRBD2 as a possible D gene (6 bases). This CDR3 spans 14 amino acids. V lost 4 bases, J lost 3 bases, and 13 bases lay in between. Germline V CDR1 and CDR2: ENHRY, SYGVKD. The DNA for the CDR3 is TGTGCCATCAGTGGTAGCGGCGCAATCTACGAGCAGTACTTC. Amino acids: CAISGSGAIYEQYF.

The CDR3 here is CASSQGGGPNEQYF. The CDR3 nucleotides read TGTGCCAGCAGCCAAGGCGGGGGGCCGAACGAGCAGTACTTC. The chain uses TRBV3-1 and TRBJ2-7; 8 nucleotides align to TRBD2. Germline trimming cut 1 base from V and 5 bases from J; bases unmatched to any gene: 4. Germline V gives CDR1 LGHDT, CDR2 YNNKEL (reference sequence). The CDR3 contains 14 residues.